This T cell receptor (beta chain) was recorded in a study of cytomegalovirus exposure and HLA in healthy donors. There are 14 residues in the CDR3. The germline V gene has CDR1 MDHEN and CDR2 SYDVKM. V was clipped by 5 bases and J by 1 base, with 11 bases between them. The primer mix had 60 Vbeta and 13 Jbeta primers. Only in-frame clones appear in the TCRdb table, and some are missing; sequencing was by immunoSEQ multiplex PCR. This table holds some 170,000 clones, just over 75% found once. The receptor's source is an older woman in good health and CMV-seropositive. This chain joins TRBV28 and TRBJ1-1, with no clear D. The source material was PBMCs. CDR3 nucleotide sequence: TGTGCCAGCAGTCCCCTCTACCCGAACACTGAAGCTTTCTTT. Translated, it gives CASSPLYPNTEAFF.